The T cell receptor (beta chain) under discussion was sequenced for a study of somatic mutations in cytotoxic T cells in rheumatoid arthritis (dated by TCRdb to 2015 to 2018). Turning to the overall study: Peripheral blood (around 28 ml EDTA) was collected from patients immediately after diagnosis and before any treatment began. Some T-cell populations stained with V beta antibodies were sorted by flow on a FACSAria II or Sony SH800 to nearly 100% purity, with sorted V beta1+ cells additionally subjected to TCRB sequencing. To characterize clonality, the study used TCRB deep sequencing while asking whether somatic mutations are carried by expanded CD8+ T-cell clones in newly diagnosed, untreated rheumatoid arthritis. TCRB deep sequencing was performed for roughly 69 rheumatoid arthritis patients and approximately 20 healthy controls. Patient and control groups had essentially identical median ages. Summary of the overall study and its limitations: Viral specificity could not be ruled out by absence from virus-specific databases, and the antigen targets of the expanded CD8+ clones remained unknown. The largest CD8+ clone made up more than 20% of CD8+ cells in about an eighth of the roughly 65 patients, and blood and synovial fluid shared several identical CD8+ TCRB sequences. The slight TRBV07 underrepresentation in patients was not adjusted for multiple comparisons. CD8+ T-cell clonality did not differ significantly between rheumatoid arthritis patients and age-matched healthy controls. An increase of CD8+ clonality with age was seen in patients (Spearman r ~ 0.53) but not in healthy controls.

As concerns this clone: It has no known antigen specificity. No quality values exist for individual bases; no much larger clone is one base distant.

V was cut back by 4 bases and J by 2 bases, leaving a gap of 9 bases between them. From the cysteine through the phenylalanine, the CDR3 covers 14 amino acids. Only the CDR3 DNA is retained, 42 bases long and in frame from the first base. As encoded in the germline V gene (reference sequence), CDR1 is MNHEY while CDR2 is SMNVEV. Genomic DNA underwent TCRB CDR3 sequencing using the immunoSEQ assay. Processing in the source paper ran as follows. Patient CD8+ clones larger than 1% were compared against published virus-specific TCRB sequences, and only a few matched. The analyses included only productive TCRB rearrangements. Clonality was calculated as a Shannon entropy-based productive clonality index, and a clone was defined by a unique TCRB CDR3 sequence. Repertoire overlap between two samples was calculated from the template counts of each clone relative to total templates per sample. A correlation with a Spearman r of 0.6 to 0.65 was found between V-gene usage by flow cytometry and V-gene usage by TCRB sequencing. The source is immuneACCESS, and TCRdb retained only in-frame sequences with V and J called. Part of the clones is not carried over; for the studies checked, unresolved V genes explain less than half of this, and the remainder is unexplained. That table gives V, J and clone size, and the DNA gave D and trimming. A total of over 15,000 clones appear in this sample, around 80% of them only once. The ten largest clones take up roughly a tenth of the sample.

On an AutoMACS, CD4+ and CD8+ cells were isolated via positive magnetic bead selection, and their purity was verified by flow cytometry. Clonal expansions were first screened by flow cytometry with a TCR V beta antibody panel, then characterized by TCRB deep sequencing of sorted CD8+ fractions. Peripheral blood mononuclear cells were isolated by Ficoll-Paque PLUS density gradient separation. Nucleospin Tissue or Tissue XS kits were used to extract DNA from CD4-enriched, CD8-enriched or PBMC samples, and a Qubit 2.0 fluorometer was used for quantification. This chain joins TRBV27 to TRBJ1-5, with no confident D gene call. The sequenced material came from CD8+ T cells sorted from blood. This clonotype originated in an adult with rheumatoid arthritis. The bases read TGTGCCAGCAGTTGGTCCGTCGGCAATCAGCCCCAGCATTTT. Protein translation: CASSWSVGNQPQHF.